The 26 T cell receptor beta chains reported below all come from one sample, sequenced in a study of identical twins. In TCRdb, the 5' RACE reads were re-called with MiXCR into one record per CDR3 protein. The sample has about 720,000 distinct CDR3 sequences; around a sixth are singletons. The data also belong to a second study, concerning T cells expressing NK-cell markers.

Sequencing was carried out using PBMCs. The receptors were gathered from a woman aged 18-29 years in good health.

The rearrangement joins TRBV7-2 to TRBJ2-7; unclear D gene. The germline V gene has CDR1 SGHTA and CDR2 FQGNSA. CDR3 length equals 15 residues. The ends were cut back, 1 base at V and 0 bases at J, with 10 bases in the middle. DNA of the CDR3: TGTGCCAGCAGCTTAGTAGACTTCAGCTCCTACGAGCAGTACTTC. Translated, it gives CASSLVDFSSYEQYF.

This CDR3 reads CASTRTGENIQYF. The CDR3 coding sequence is TGTGCCAGCACCCGGACAGGGGAAAACATTCAGTACTTC. V gene TRBV7-9 combines with J gene TRBJ2-4; 9 positions match TRBD1. Losses at the gene ends were 7 bases for V and 5 bases for J; bases not matched to a gene: 3. Germline V CDR1 and CDR2: SEHNR, FQNEAQ (reference sequence). This CDR3 has 13 amino acids.

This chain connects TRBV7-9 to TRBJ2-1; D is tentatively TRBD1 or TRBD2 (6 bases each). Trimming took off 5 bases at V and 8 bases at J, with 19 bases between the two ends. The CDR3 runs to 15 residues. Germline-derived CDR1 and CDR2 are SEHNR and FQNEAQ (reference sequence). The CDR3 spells CASSGGLQGDDEQFF. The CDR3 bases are TGTGCCAGCAGCGGGGGGTTACAGGGAGACGATGAGCAGTTCTTC.

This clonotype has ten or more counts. The CDR3 nucleotides are TGCAGTGCTAGAGATTGGGGACAGTCCTACAATGAGCAGTTCTTC. It specifies CSARDWGQSYNEQFF. The rearrangement joins TRBV20-1 to TRBJ2-1, with TRBD1 matching over 7 bases. J lost 1 base, V lost 0 bases, and 3 bases had no gene match. The CDR3 is 15 residues long. The germline gives CDR1 DFQATT, CDR2 SNEGSKA (reference sequence).

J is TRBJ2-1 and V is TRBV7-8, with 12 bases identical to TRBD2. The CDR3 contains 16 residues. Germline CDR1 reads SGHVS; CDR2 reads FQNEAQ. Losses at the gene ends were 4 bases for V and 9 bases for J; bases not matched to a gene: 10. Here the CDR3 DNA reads TGTGCCAGCAGCTCAAAGCGACTAGCGGGAGATCCTGAGCAGTTCTTC. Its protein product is CASSSKRLAGDPEQFF.

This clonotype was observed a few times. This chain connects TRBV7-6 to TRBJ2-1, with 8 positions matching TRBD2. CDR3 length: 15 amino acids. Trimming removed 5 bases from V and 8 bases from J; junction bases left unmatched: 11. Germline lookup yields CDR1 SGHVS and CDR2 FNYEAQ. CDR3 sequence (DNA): TGTGCCAGCAGCCAGAGCACTAGCGGAGTAGATGAGCAGTTCTTC. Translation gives CASSQSTSGVDEQFF.

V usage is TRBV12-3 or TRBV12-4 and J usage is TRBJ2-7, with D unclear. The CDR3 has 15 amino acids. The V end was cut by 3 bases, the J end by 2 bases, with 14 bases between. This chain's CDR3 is CASSLLGSRPYEQYF. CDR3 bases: TGTGCCAGCAGTTTGCTGGGATCACGACCCTACGAGCAGTACTTC.

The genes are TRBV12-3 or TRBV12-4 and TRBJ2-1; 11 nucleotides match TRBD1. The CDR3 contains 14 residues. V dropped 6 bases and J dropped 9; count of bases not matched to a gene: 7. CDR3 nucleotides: TGTGCCAGCAGCCCCGGGACAGGGGGTACTGAGCAGTTCTTC. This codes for CASSPGTGGTEQFF.

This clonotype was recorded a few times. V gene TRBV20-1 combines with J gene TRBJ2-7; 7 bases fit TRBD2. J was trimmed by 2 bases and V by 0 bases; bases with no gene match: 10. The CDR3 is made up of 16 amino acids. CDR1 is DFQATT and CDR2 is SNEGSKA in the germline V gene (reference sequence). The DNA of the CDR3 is TGCAGTGCTAGAGATCTTCTAGCGGTTAGGACCTACGAGCAGTACTTC. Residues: CSARDLLAVRTYEQYF.

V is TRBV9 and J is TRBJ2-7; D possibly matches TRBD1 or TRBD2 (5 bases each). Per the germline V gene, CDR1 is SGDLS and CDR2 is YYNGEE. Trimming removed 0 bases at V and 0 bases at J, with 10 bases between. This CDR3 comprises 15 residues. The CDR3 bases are TGTGCCAGCAGCGTAGGGGACCACAGCTCCTACGAGCAGTACTTC. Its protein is CASSVGDHSSYEQYF. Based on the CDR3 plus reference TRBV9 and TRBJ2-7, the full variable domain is DSGVTQTPKHLITATGQRVTLRCSPRSGDLSVYWYQQSLDQGLQFLIQYYNGEERAKGNILERFSAQQFPDLHSELNLSSLELGDSALYFCASSVGDHSSYEQYFGPGTRLTVT.

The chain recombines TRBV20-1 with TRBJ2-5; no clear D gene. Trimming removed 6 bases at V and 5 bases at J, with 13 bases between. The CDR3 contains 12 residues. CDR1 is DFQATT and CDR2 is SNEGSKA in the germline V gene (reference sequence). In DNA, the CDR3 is TGCAGTGCCCCCATAGCCCAGGAGACCCAGTACTTC. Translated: CSAPIAQETQYF.

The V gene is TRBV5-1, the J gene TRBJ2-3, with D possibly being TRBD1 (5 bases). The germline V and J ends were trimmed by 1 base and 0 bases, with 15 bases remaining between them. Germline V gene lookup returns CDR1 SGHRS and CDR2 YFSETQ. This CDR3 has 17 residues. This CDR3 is CASSLNYRTTSTDTQYF. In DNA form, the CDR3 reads TGCGCCAGCAGCTTGAACTATCGGACAACTAGCACAGATACGCAGTATTTT.

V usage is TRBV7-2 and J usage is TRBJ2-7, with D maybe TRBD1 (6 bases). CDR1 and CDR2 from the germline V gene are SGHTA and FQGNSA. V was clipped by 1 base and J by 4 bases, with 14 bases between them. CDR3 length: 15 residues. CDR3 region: CASSLEAQRGYEQYF. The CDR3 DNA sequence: TGTGCCAGCAGCTTAGAAGCGCAAAGGGGGTACGAGCAGTACTTC.

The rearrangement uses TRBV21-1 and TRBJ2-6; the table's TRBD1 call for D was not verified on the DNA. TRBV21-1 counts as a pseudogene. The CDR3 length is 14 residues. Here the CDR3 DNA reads TGTGCCAGCACCGCGGGGGCTGGGGCCAACGTCCTGACTTTC. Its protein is CASTAGAGANVLTF.

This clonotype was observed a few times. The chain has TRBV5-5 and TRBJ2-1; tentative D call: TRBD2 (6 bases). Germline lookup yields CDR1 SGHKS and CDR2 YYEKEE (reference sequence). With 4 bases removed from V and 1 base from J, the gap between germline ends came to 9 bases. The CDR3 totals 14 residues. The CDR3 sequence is CASSDGRSYNEQFF. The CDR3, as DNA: TGTGCCAGCAGCGACGGGAGATCCTACAATGAGCAGTTCTTC. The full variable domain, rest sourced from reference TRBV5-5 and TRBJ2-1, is DAGVTQSPTHLIKTRGQQVTLRCSPISGHKSVSWYQQVLGQGPQFIFQYYEKEERGRGNFPDRFSARQFPNYSSELNVNALLLGDSALYLCASSDGRSYNEQFFGPGTRLTVL.

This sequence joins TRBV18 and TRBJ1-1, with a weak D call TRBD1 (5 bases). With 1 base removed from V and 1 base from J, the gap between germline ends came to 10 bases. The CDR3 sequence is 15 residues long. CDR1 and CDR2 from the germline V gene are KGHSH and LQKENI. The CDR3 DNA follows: TGTGCCAGCTCACCACGGGGAGGGACGAACACTGAAGCTTTCTTT. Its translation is CASSPRGGTNTEAFF.

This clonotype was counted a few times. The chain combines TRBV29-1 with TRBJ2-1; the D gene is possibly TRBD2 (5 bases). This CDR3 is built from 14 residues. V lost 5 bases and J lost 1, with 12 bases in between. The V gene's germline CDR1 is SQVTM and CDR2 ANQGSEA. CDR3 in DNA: TGCAGCGTTAATAGCTGGAGGTCCTACAATGAGCAGTTCTTC. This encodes CSVNSWRSYNEQFF.

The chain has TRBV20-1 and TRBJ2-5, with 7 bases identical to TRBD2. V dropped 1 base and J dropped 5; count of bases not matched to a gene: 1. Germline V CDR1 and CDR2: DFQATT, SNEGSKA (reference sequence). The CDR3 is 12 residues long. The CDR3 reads CSARVGGETQYF. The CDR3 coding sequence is TGCAGTGCTAGAGTGGGGGGGGAGACCCAGTACTTC.

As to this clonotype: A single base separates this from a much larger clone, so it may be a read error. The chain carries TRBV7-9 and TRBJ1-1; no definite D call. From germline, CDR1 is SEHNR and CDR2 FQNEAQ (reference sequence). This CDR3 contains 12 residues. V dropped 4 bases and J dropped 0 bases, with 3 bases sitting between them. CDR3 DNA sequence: TGTGCCAGCAGCTGGATGAACACTGAAGCTTTCTTT. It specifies CASSWMNTEAFF.

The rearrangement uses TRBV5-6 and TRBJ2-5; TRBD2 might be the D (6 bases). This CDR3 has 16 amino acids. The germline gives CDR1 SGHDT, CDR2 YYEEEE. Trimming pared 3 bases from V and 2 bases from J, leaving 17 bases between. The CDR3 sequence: CASSSAASGLQETQYF. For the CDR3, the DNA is TGTGCCAGCAGCTCGGCCGCCAGCGGGCTACAAGAGACCCAGTACTTC.

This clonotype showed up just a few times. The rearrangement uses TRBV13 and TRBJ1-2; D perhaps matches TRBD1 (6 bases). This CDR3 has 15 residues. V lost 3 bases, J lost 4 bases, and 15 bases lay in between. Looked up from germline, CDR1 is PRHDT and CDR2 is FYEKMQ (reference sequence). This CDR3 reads CASSFGGAVSYGYTF. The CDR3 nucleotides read TGTGCCAGCAGCTTTGGGGGGGCCGTCTCCTATGGCTACACCTTC.

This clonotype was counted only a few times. The DNA of the CDR3 is TGTGCCAGCCGGATCGGGGGGAGAGGGACTGAAGCTTTCTTT. Translation: CASRIGGRGTEAFF. The chain couples TRBV19 to TRBJ1-1; D is possibly TRBD1 (5 bases). The CDR3 length is 14 residues. Germline values: CDR1 LNHDA, CDR2 SQIVND (reference sequence). V shed 9 bases and J shed 5 bases, with 19 bases lying between them.

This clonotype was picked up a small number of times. The CDR3 here is CSVAFRFTGELFF. The CDR3 coding sequence is TGCAGCGTTGCTTTCAGATTCACCGGGGAGCTGTTTTTT. V gene TRBV29-1 combines with J gene TRBJ2-2; D remains unclear. Trimming stripped 4 bases from V and 4 bases from J, with 10 bases between. Germline V CDR1 and CDR2: SQVTM, ANQGSEA. The CDR3 is made up of 13 amino acids.

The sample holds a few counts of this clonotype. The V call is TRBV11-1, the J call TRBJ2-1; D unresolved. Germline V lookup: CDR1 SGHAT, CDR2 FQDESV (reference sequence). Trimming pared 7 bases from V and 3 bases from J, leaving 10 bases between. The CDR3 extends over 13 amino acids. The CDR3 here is CASTLALYNEQFF. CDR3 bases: TGTGCCAGCACCTTGGCCCTCTACAATGAGCAGTTCTTC.

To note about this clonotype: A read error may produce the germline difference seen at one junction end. CDR3 amino acids: CASSPALAGVSETQHF. The CDR3 DNA sequence: TGTGCCAGCAGTCCCGCACTAGCGGGGGTTAGCGAGACCCAGCACTTC. The rearrangement joins TRBV12-3 or TRBV12-4 to TRBJ2-5, with TRBD2 matching over 11 bases. The CDR3 is 16 amino acids.

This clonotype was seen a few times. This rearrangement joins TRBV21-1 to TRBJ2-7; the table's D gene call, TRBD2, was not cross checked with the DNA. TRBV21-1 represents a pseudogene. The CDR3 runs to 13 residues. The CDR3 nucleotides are TGTGCCAGCAGCCCGGGCCCGTCAGGCGAGCAGTACTTC. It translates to CASSPGPSGEQYF.